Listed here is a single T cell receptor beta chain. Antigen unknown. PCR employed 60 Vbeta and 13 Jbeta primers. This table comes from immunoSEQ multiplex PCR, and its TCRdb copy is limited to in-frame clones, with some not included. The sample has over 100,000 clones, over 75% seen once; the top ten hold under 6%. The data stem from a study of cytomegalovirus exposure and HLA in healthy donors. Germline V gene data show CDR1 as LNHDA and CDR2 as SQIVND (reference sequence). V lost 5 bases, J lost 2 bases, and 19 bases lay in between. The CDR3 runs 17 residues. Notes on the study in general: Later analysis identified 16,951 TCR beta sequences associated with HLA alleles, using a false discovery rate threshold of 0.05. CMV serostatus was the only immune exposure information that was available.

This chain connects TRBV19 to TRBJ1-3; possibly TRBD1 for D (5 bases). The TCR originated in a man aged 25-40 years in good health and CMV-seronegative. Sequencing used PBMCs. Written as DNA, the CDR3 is TGTGCCAGTAGTCCCCCGGCGGGGGGGAAAGCTGGAAACACCATATATTTT. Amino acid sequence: CASSPPAGGKAGNTIYF.